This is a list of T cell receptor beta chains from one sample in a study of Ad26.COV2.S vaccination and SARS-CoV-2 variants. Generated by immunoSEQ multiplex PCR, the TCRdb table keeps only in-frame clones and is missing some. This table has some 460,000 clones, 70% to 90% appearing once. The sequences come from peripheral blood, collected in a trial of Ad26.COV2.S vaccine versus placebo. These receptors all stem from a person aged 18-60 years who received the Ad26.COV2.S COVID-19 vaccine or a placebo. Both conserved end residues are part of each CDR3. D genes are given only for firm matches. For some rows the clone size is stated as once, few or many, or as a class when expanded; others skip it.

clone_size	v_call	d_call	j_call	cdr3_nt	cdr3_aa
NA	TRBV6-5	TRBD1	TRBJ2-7	TGTGCCAGCAGTAGGGGACAGGCGACCTACGAGCAGTACTTC	CASSRGQATYEQYF
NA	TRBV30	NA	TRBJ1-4	TGTGCCTGGAGTTTGGGGGCCGGAGAAAAACTGTTTTTT	CAWSLGAGEKLFF
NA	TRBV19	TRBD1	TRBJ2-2	TGTGCCAGTAGAACAGGGGGCGTCACCGGGGAGCTGTTTTTT	CASRTGGVTGELFF
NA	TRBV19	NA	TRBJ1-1	TGTGCCAGTAGTATAATGGGCGGCAGGTTGTGGAAGGACACTGAAGCTTTCTTT	CASSIMGGRLWKDTEAFF
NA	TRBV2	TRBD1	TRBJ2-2	TGTGCCAGCAGATCTCAGGGGGTACACGGGGAGCTGTTTTTT	CASRSQGVHGELFF
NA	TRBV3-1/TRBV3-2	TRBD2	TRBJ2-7	TGTGCCAGCAGCCTACCCGGGACTAGCGTTTACGAGCAGTACTTC	CASSLPGTSVYEQYF
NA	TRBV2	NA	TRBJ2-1	TGTGCCAGCGGAATGACCCTAAACAATGAGCAGTTCTTC	CASGMTLNNEQFF
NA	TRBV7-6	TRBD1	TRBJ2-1	TGTGCCAGCAGCACGACAGGGGGCTCCTACAATGAGCAGTTCTTC	CASSTTGGSYNEQFF
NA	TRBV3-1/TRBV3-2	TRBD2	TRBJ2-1	TGTGCCAGCAGCTCCTCGAGGGCGGGAGGATCCCTAGGGAATGAGCAGTTCTTC	CASSSSRAGGSLGNEQFF
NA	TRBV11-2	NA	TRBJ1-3	TGTGCCAGCAGCTTAGAGACTCGTGGAAACACCATATATTTT	CASSLETRGNTIYF
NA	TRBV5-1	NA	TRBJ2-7	TGCGCCAGCAGCTCTGACCCCTCCCCTCTCTACGAGCAGTACTTC	CASSSDPSPLYEQYF
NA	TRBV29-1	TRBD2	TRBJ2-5	TGCAGCGTTGACCGGGGGGGGCGGGCCCAAGAGACCCAGTACTTC	CSVDRGGRAQETQYF
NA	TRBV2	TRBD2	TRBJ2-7	TGTGCCAGCAGGAAAACTAGCGGGCTTTACGAGCAGTACTTC	CASRKTSGLYEQYF
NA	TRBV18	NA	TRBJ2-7	TGTGCCAGCTCACCGTTGGCGGAGGGGGAGCAGTACTTC	CASSPLAEGEQYF
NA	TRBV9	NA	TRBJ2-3	TGTGCCAGCAGCCCACCACCGCGTCCGGCAGATACGCAGTATTTT	CASSPPPRPADTQYF
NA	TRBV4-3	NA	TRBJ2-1	TGCGCCAGCAGCCAAGTTCCAGGGGCCCCCAATGAGCAGTTCTTC	CASSQVPGAPNEQFF
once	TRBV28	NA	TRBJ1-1	TGTGCCGGGGGCCTCCAACAGGGTGGGACTGAAGCTTTCTTT	CAGGLQQGGTEAFF
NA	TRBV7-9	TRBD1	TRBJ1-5	TGTGCCAGCAGCCATGGACAGGGGAGGGACCAGCCCCAGCATTTT	CASSHGQGRDQPQHF
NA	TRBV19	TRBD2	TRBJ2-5	TGTGCCAGTAGACCGTACGCGACTAGCATTGAGACCCAGTACTTC	CASRPYATSIETQYF
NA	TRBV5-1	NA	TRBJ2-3	TGCGCCAGCAGCTTGGTTATCTCAGATACGCAGTATTTT	CASSLVISDTQYF
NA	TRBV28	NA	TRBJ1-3	TGTGCCAGCAGTAAGGGTCAACGGGGGGACACCATATATTTT	CASSKGQRGDTIYF
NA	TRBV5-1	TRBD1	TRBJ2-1	TGCGCCAGCAGCGATGGAAGGGGGCCCTACAATGAGCAGTTCTTC	CASSDGRGPYNEQFF
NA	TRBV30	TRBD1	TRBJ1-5	TGTGCCTGGAGTGTAACAGGGGGTCAGCCCCAGCATTTT	CAWSVTGGQPQHF
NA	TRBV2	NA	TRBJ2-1	TGTGCCAGCAGTGAAGGTCAGCAAGCTAATGGAGAGCAGTTCTTC	CASSEGQQANGEQFF
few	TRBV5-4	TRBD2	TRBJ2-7	TGTGCCAGCAGCTTGACTAGCGGGAGAACCCACGAGCAGTACTTC	CASSLTSGRTHEQYF
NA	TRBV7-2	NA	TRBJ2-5	TGTGCCAGCAGCTTGGGCAGAACTCAAGAGACCCAGTACTTC	CASSLGRTQETQYF
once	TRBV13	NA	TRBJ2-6	TGTGCCAGCAGCGCTAGTGACAGATTTTCTGGGGCCAACGTCCTGACTTTC	CASSASDRFSGANVLTF
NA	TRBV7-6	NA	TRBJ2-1	TGTGCCAGCAGCCACCATGAGCAGTTCTTC	CASSHHEQFF
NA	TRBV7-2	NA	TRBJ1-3	TGTGCCAGCAGCCCGGGTTTGGGGCCGGGAAACACCATATATTTT	CASSPGLGPGNTIYF